Listed here are 20 T cell receptor beta chains from one sample, sequenced in a study of shared clonotypes between healthy human individuals (dated by TCRdb to 2020 to 2022). The method behind the library was the immunoSEQ multiplex PCR assay. In its TCRdb copy, this immuneACCESS table keeps in-frame sequences only and misses some clones. Where compared with another copy, unresolved V genes explain less than half of these, and the others have no known cause. Here the sample has over a million clones; 70% to 80% occur a single time. The biggest ten clones account for approximately 1.5% of the sample. The source material was memory CD4+ T cells sorted from blood. The sample's cell subset or site label is to be understood as: CD45RA-negative fraction. These receptors were taken from a man younger than 35 in good health.

The chain couples TRBV19 to TRBJ1-5, with a tentative D call TRBD1 (6 bases). The ends were cut back, 1 base at V and 3 bases at J, with 10 bases in the middle. CDR1 is LNHDA and CDR2 is SQIVND in the germline V gene (reference sequence). The CDR3 spans 15 residues. The CDR3 coding sequence is TGTGCCAGTAGTATAGTTAGGGACAACAATCAGCCCCAGCATTTT. Translation: CASSIVRDNNQPQHF.

This sequence joins TRBV30 and TRBJ1-5, with D tentatively TRBD1 (5 bases). Trimming took off 2 bases at V and 0 bases at J, with 14 bases between the two ends. The CDR3 spans 16 residues. Germline values: CDR1 GTSNPN, CDR2 SVGIG (reference sequence). The DNA of the CDR3 is TGTGCCTGGAGTTTTGGGGGGTCCTATAGCAATCAGCCCCAGCATTTT. This codes for CAWSFGGSYSNQPQHF.

This clone was seen only a few times. Other DNA sequences within the sample encode an identical CDR3. This chain links TRBV5-1 with TRBJ2-2; 8 nucleotides line up with TRBD2. Trimming cost V 0 bases and J 1 base; bases outside gene matches: 2. The CDR3 spans 16 residues. The germline CDR1 and CDR2 sequences are SGHRS and YFSETQ. This CDR3 is CASSLALAGNTGELFF. Written as DNA, the CDR3 is TGCGCCAGCAGCTTGGCCCTAGCGGGGAACACCGGGGAGCTGTTTTTT.

This clone has a single count. The chain uses TRBV2 and TRBJ1-4; D unresolved. Germline assignment: CDR1 SNHLY and CDR2 FYNNEI. This CDR3 has 16 amino acids. Trimming left V 5 bases short and J 0 bases short, with 13 bases between. The CDR3: CASSFPDGSTNEKLFF. CDR3 bases: TGTGCCAGCAGTTTCCCCGACGGGTCAACTAATGAAAAACTGTTTTTT.

This chain uses TRBV19 with TRBJ2-1; the match to TRBD2 covers 11 bases. The germline V gene encodes CDR1 LNHDA and CDR2 SQIVND (reference sequence). The junction had 8 bases not matched to a gene; V was cut back by 8 bases and J by 8 bases. The CDR3 totals 14 residues. The DNA for the CDR3 is TGTGCCAGTTCGTTAGCGGGAGGGCGGGATGAGCAGTTCTTC. It translates to CASSLAGGRDEQFF.

J is TRBJ2-3 and V is TRBV23-1; D might be TRBD1 (6 bases). TRBV23-1 is labeled an ORF, and its function is uncertain. Trimming shortened V by 4 bases and J by 2 bases, and 19 bases separated the two germline ends. The CDR3 runs to 17 residues. The CDR3 sequence: CASSRYPTGSSTDTQYF. CDR3 coding DNA: TGCGCCAGCAGTCGGTACCCAACAGGGAGTTCCACAGATACGCAGTATTTT.

The chain employs TRBV11-3 and TRBJ2-1, with 7 bases identical to TRBD2. CDR1 is SGHNT and CDR2 is YENEEA in the germline V gene. The V gene end was trimmed by 2 bases and the J gene end by 0 bases; junction bases not matched to a gene: 1. CDR3 length: 15 residues. The CDR3 sequence is CASSLRGGSYNEQFF. The CDR3 DNA sequence: TGTGCCAGCAGCTTACGCGGGGGCTCCTACAATGAGCAGTTCTTC.

The chain recombines TRBV19 with TRBJ2-1; TRBD1 matches 7 bases. CDR1 is LNHDA, CDR2 SQIVND, per germline (reference sequence). CDR3 length: 14 residues. Trimming removed 3 bases from V and 4 bases from J; junction bases left unmatched: 3. The DNA for the CDR3 is TGTGCCAGTAGTATGGGACAGCCGTACAATGAGCAGTTCTTC. Protein sequence: CASSMGQPYNEQFF.

The CDR3 DNA sequence: TGTGCCAGCAGTGAAGTGTTCCAGGGAGCCCAGTACTTC. As protein: CASSEVFQGAQYF. The chain couples TRBV6-1 to TRBJ2-5; D may be TRBD1 or TRBD2 (5 bases each). Trimming shortened V by 1 base and J by 9 bases, and 12 bases separated the two germline ends. The V gene's germline CDR1 is MNHNS and CDR2 SASEGT. This CDR3 region has 13 residues.

The chain is built from TRBV4-3 and TRBJ1-2, with D possibly being TRBD1 (5 bases). In germline, CDR1 is LGHNA, CDR2 YSLEER. The CDR3 covers 16 residues. Trimming removed 4 bases at V and 1 base at J, with 16 bases between. CDR3 in amino acids: CASSPFYGGVNYGYTF. The CDR3 DNA is TGCGCCAGCAGCCCCTTCTACGGGGGAGTTAACTATGGCTACACCTTC.

This chain links TRBV28 with TRBJ1-2; maybe TRBD1 (6 bases). The CDR3 extends over 14 amino acids. V dropped 3 bases and J dropped 5 bases, with 13 bases sitting between them. Germline V gene data show CDR1 as MDHEN and CDR2 as SYDVKM. The CDR3 loop reads CASSLLRQEYGYTF. CDR3 in DNA: TGTGCCAGCAGTTTGTTGAGACAGGAGTATGGCTACACCTTC.

The chain couples TRBV19 to TRBJ2-1; D perhaps matches TRBD1 (6 bases). Per the germline V gene, CDR1 is LNHDA and CDR2 is SQIVND (reference sequence). Trimming cost V 6 bases and J 8 bases, with 20 bases left between them. This CDR3 has 15 residues. Here the CDR3 DNA reads TGTGCCAGTAGCATGAAGACAGGCCATAGGGATGAGCAGTTCTTC. This gives the protein CASSMKTGHRDEQFF.

DNA for the CDR3: TGTGCCAGCAGCTCGGCAGGGTCCGCGGGCTACACCTTC. As protein: CASSSAGSAGYTF. The V gene is TRBV7-9, the J gene TRBJ1-2; D may be TRBD1 (5 bases). Trimming took off 4 bases at V and 8 bases at J, with 14 bases between the two ends. Germline CDR1 is SEHNR and CDR2 is FQNEAQ (reference sequence). The CDR3 covers 13 residues. The full variable domain, with the rest looked up from reference TRBV7-9 and TRBJ1-2, is DTGVSQNPRHKITKRGQNVTFRCDPISEHNRLYWYRQTLGQGPEFLTYFQNEAQLEKSRLLSDRFSAERPKGSFSTLEIQRTEQGDSAMYLCASSSAGSAGYTFGSGTRLTVV.

This chain connects TRBV7-2 to TRBJ1-1; the D gene is possibly TRBD1 (5 bases). V was clipped by 3 bases and J by 4 bases, with 12 bases between them. CDR1 is SGHTA and CDR2 is FQGNSA in the germline V gene. The CDR3 spans 14 residues. This CDR3 is CASSLIGGGTEAFF. CDR3 in DNA: TGTGCCAGCAGCTTGATTGGGGGAGGCACTGAAGCTTTCTTT.

This clone was detected a few times. The chain carries TRBV28 and TRBJ1-2; D gene uncertain. Trimming cost V 8 bases and J 4 bases, with 14 bases left between them. The CDR3 is 13 residues long. The germline gives CDR1 MDHEN, CDR2 SYDVKM. The CDR3 region is CASRTLPSYGYTF. The CDR3 coding sequence is TGTGCCAGCCGGACTCTGCCTAGCTATGGCTACACCTTC.

This chain uses TRBV5-1 with TRBJ2-1; TRBD2 matches at 11 bases. Germline loops: CDR1 SGHRS, CDR2 YFSETQ. V lost 4 bases and J lost 5; bases outside the gene matches: 14. This CDR3 region has 18 residues. The DNA for the CDR3 is TGCGCCAGCAGCCGGGATGCGGTTGGGACTAGCGGAGACAATGAGCAGTTCTTC. Its protein is CASSRDAVGTSGDNEQFF. Full variable domain (remainder filled in from reference TRBV5-1 and TRBJ2-1): KAGVTQTPRYLIKTRGQQVTLSCSPISGHRSVSWYQQTPGQGLQFLFEYFSETQRNKGNFPGRFSGRQFSNSRSEMNVSTLELGDSALYLCASSRDAVGTSGDNEQFFGPGTRLTVL.

This rearrangement joins TRBV5-6 to TRBJ1-5, with D uncertain. The CDR3 is made up of 13 amino acids. Per germline, CDR1 SGHDT and CDR2 YYEEEE. Trimming removed 4 bases at V and 5 bases at J, with 10 bases between. The CDR3, as DNA: TGTGCCAGCAGCACTGGAGCCCATCAGCCCCAGCATTTT. It codes for CASSTGAHQPQHF.

The gene calls are TRBV19 and TRBJ2-4; 7 nucleotides align to TRBD1. The CDR3 consists of 14 residues. Germline V gene lookup returns CDR1 LNHDA and CDR2 SQIVND (reference sequence). V lost 3 bases, J lost 3 bases, and 2 bases stayed unmatched. CDR3 DNA: TGTGCCAGTAGTATTCGGGACAGCAAAAACATTCAGTACTTC. It codes for CASSIRDSKNIQYF. Drawing the rest from reference TRBV19 and TRBJ2-4, the complete variable domain is DGGITQSPKYLFRKEGQNVTLSCEQNLNHDAMYWYRQDPGQGLRLIYYSQIVNDFQKGDIAEGYSVSREKKESFPLTVTSAQKNPTAFYLCASSIRDSKNIQYFGAGTRLSVL.

V usage is TRBV2 and J usage is TRBJ1-5; no reliable D call. Trimming pared 11 bases from V and 0 bases from J, leaving 11 bases between. This CDR3 has 13 amino acids. Germline loops: CDR1 SNHLY, CDR2 FYNNEI. In DNA form, the CDR3 reads TGTGCCTCTAAGGACTATAGCAATCAGCCCCAGCATTTT. This translates into CASKDYSNQPQHF.

The genes are TRBV5-1 and TRBJ2-7; 8 nucleotides match TRBD1. CDR3 length equals 15 residues. J gave up 6 bases and V 1 base, and 9 bases lay outside the gene matches. Germline values: CDR1 SGHRS, CDR2 YFSETQ. CDR3 sequence: CASSLSQGAYGEQYF. In DNA form, the CDR3 reads TGCGCCAGCAGCTTGAGTCAGGGGGCTTACGGCGAGCAGTACTTC.